This T cell receptor (beta chain) was retrieved from a study of shared clonotypes between healthy human individuals. Several immunoSEQ plates held equal portions of the genomic DNA taken from each subset. About 280 ng DNA, tens of thousands of T cell genomes, went into unsorted PBMC replicate PCRs. Clones were read by immunoSEQ multiplex PCR, and TCRdb kept only the in-frame ones, dropping some. Altogether 500,000 to 650,000 clones are present, around three quarters being singletons, with the ten largest covering more than 10%. Points on this clone: Its antigen is undetermined.

Study-level results: Sampling covered blood only; tissue repertoires likely differ.

The sample was PBMCs. The origin of this receptor is a woman aged 40-49 years in good health. Some clones in this sample may be carry-over from other donors' samples.

CDR3 protein: CASSQLGAAEAFF. The DNA of the CDR3 is TGTGCCAGCAGCCAGCTTGGGGCAGCTGAAGCTTTCTTT. The chain joins TRBV7-9 to TRBJ1-1; TRBD1 is a possible D gene (5 bases). The CDR3 has 13 amino acids. CDR1 is SEHNR, CDR2 FQNEAQ, per germline (reference sequence). The V end lost 5 bases, the J end lost 6 bases, and 13 bases lay between the germline ends.